The present T cell receptor (beta chain) was sequenced within a study of patients and donors after allogeneic stem cell transplantation. TCRdb used MiXCR to reprocess the RT-PCR reads, holding one entry per CDR3 protein. The profile covers roughly 940,000 distinct CDR3 sequences, with 15% to 20% appearing a single time and 5.5% to 6.5% taken by the ten largest. This clonotype appeared a few times. Looked up from germline, CDR1 is SNHLY and CDR2 is FYNNEI. CDR3 length: 15 residues. Trimming took off 1 base at V and 2 bases at J, with 11 bases between the two ends. The receptor was isolated from a human donor who was either an allogeneic HSCT recipient or a stem cell or donor lymphocyte infusion donor (not recorded which). It is not recorded whose cells these are; they may come from a transplant donor. The sequencing sample was made of blood, either unsorted or a sorted T cell fraction (not recorded which). This chain connects TRBV2 to TRBJ1-2; D perhaps matches TRBD1 (5 bases). CDR3 region: CASSEELGPNYGYTF. DNA for the CDR3: TGTGCCAGCAGTGAAGAGTTGGGACCGAACTATGGCTACACCTTC.